This T cell receptor (beta chain) was retrieved from a study of blood T cells in healthy people across ages. Individuals who donated were healthy Caucasians from Russia aged roughly 6 to 100. This CDR3 spans 16 amino acids. The germline V gene encodes CDR1 MNHNY and CDR2 SVGAGI (reference sequence). A second PCR of about 7 to 12 cycles used a sample-barcoded 5' primer and a J-beta primer mix. Each of the cDNA molecules was tagged by a template-switch adaptor with 12 random nucleotides. TCRdb itself ran the 5' RACE reads through MiXCR, one entry per CDR3 protein. The data show over a million distinct CDR3 sequences, 55% to 75% seen once. Remarks on this clonotype: Relative to the germline gene, one junction end is altered; a read error may explain this.

The TCR sequence derives from a man between 18 and 29 years old in good health. Sequenced input: blood. The chain recombines TRBV6-6 with TRBJ2-1, with a possible D match to TRBD2 (7 bases). This CDR3 reads CASILTRGAGYNEQFF. The CDR3 DNA reads as TGTGCCAGCATTTTGACCCGGGGGGCAGGCTACAACGAGCAGTTCTTC.